The 23 T cell receptor beta chains below were found in one sample sequenced in a study of blood T cells in healthy people across ages. Together with a sample-barcoded 5' primer, a J-beta primer mix was included in a second PCR lasting roughly 6 to 12 cycles. TCRdb recomputed calls from the 5' RACE reads with MiXCR, one row per CDR3 protein. The sample consists of roughly 500,000 distinct CDR3 sequences, approximately 25% of them appearing once. The sample taken for sequencing was blood. The origin of the receptors is a woman between 65 and 79 years old in good health.

This clonotype came up a few times. The chain has TRBV14 and TRBJ1-1, with D unresolved. This CDR3 spans 13 amino acids. CDR1 SGHDN and CDR2 FVKESK come from the germline V gene. The germline V and J ends were trimmed by 1 base and 8 bases, with 11 bases remaining between them. The CDR3 DNA reads as TGTGCCAGCAGCCAAGGTGTGTACGGAGAAGCTTTCTTT. Translated: CASSQGVYGEAFF.

This chain joins TRBV20-1 and TRBJ2-5; 8 nucleotides align to TRBD2. The DNA end is more similar to TRBJ2-1, so the J call may be wrong. Germline values: CDR1 DFQATT, CDR2 SNEGSKA (reference sequence). The CDR3 has 13 amino acids. For the CDR3, the DNA is TGCAGTGCTCCTCGGACTAGCCGTAATGAGCAGTTCTTC. It encodes CSAPRTSRNEQFF.

Only a few counts were recorded for this clonotype. The chain uses TRBV30 and TRBJ1-5; D remains unclear. V lost 0 bases to trimming and J lost 6 bases, with 15 bases between them. This CDR3 comprises 15 residues. CDR1 is GTSNPN, CDR2 SVGIG, per germline (reference sequence). The CDR3 coding sequence is TGTGCCTGGAGTGTACCCGGCGCCGGAGGTCAGCCCCAGCATTTT. Its translation is CAWSVPGAGGQPQHF.

This clonotype was seen more than once but under ten times. The CDR3 protein is CSAGTSGGSNTGELFF. As DNA, the CDR3 is TGCAGCGCTGGGACTAGCGGGGGGTCGAACACCGGGGAGCTGTTTTTT. The rearrangement links TRBV29-1 to TRBJ2-2, with 15 positions matching TRBD2. V lost 7 bases, J lost 0 bases, and 3 bases stayed unmatched. Germline values: CDR1 SQVTM, CDR2 ANQGSEA. The CDR3 extends over 16 amino acids.

This clonotype was observed a handful of times. The genes are TRBV20-1 and TRBJ2-5; the D gene could be TRBD1 or TRBD2 (6 bases each). The CDR3 extends over 14 amino acids. In germline, CDR1 is DFQATT, CDR2 SNEGSKA (reference sequence). The V gene lost 3 bases and the J gene lost 5 bases, with 16 bases spanning the gap. CDR3 region: CSASLPGARETQYF. The CDR3 nucleotides read TGCAGTGCTAGCCTTCCGGGGGCTCGGGAGACCCAGTACTTC.

The gene calls are TRBV18 and TRBJ2-5; a possible D gene is TRBD1 (7 bases). The J call is uncertain, as TRBJ2-7 better fits the DNA end. From germline, CDR1 is KGHSH and CDR2 LQKENI. The CDR3 covers 15 residues. The CDR3 region is CASSQSVQGGHEQYF. As DNA, the CDR3 is TGTGCCAGCTCACAGTCCGTGCAGGGGGGACACGAGCAGTACTTC.

This clonotype was detected only a few times. The J gene is TRBJ2-5, the V gene TRBV11-3, with 8 bases fitting TRBD1. The tail of the sequence fits TRBJ2-1 better, so the J call may be wrong. CDR3 length: 15 amino acids. Germline V gene lookup returns CDR1 SGHNT and CDR2 YENEEA. The DNA of the CDR3 is TGTGCCAGCAGCTCTGGACAGGGTACCCGGAATGAGCAGTTCTTC. This encodes CASSSGQGTRNEQFF.

The chain joins TRBV7-2 to TRBJ1-2, with D possibly TRBD1 on 6 matching bases. This CDR3 is built from 14 residues. Germline V gene lookup returns CDR1 SGHTA and CDR2 FQGNSA. Trimming removed 7 bases at V and 4 bases at J, with 16 bases between. CDR3 DNA sequence: TGTGCCAGCACCCAACAGGGAAGAATCTATGGCTACACCTTC. Protein sequence: CASTQQGRIYGYTF.

This clonotype has at least ten counts. This chain links TRBV12-3 or TRBV12-4 with TRBJ1-4; TRBD1 aligns across 7 bases. This CDR3 spans 14 amino acids. Unmatched junction bases numbered 9, after V lost 6 bases and J lost 8 bases. The DNA of the CDR3 is TGTGCCAGCAGCCCCAGACAGGGAGGGGAAAAACTGTTTTTT. It is translated as CASSPRQGGEKLFF.

The V gene is TRBV7-8, the J gene TRBJ2-7, with unresolved D. Germline V gene lookup returns CDR1 SGHVS and CDR2 FQNEAQ. Trimming shortened V by 10 bases and J by 1 base, and 17 bases separated the two germline ends. This CDR3 contains 14 residues. CDR3 region: CATSRVSKSYEQYF. The CDR3 DNA sequence: TGTGCCACCTCTCGGGTTTCGAAGTCCTACGAGCAGTACTTC.

This clonotype was observed at least ten times. This sequence joins TRBV6-5 and TRBJ1-2; 8 bases fit TRBD1. After removal of 2 bases from V and 8 bases from J, the junction contained 19 bases not matched to a gene. Germline V gene lookup returns CDR1 MNHEY and CDR2 SVGAGI. This CDR3 spans 18 amino acids. As DNA, the CDR3 is TGTGCCAGCAGTTACACACGCGCGGACAGGGTATCTTTGAGCGGCTACACCTTC. It is translated as CASSYTRADRVSLSGYTF.

This clonotype has just a few counts. The J gene is TRBJ1-2, the V gene TRBV20-1; a possible D gene is TRBD1 (5 bases). Trimming stripped 5 bases from V and 7 bases from J, with 26 bases between. The CDR3 loop spans 16 amino acids. From germline, CDR1 is DFQATT and CDR2 SNEGSKA (reference sequence). The CDR3 sequence: CSAPSGGIDAGGGYTF. The CDR3 nucleotides are TGCAGTGCTCCCTCCGGGGGGATAGACGCGGGGGGTGGCTACACCTTC.

The V gene is TRBV24-1, the J gene TRBJ2-5; 7 nucleotides line up with TRBD1. The closer fit of TRBJ2-1 to the DNA end suggests the J call may be wrong. The germline V gene has CDR1 KGHDR and CDR2 SFDVKD. The CDR3 is 15 residues long. The CDR3 coding sequence is TGTGCCACCAGCCCAATCGACAGGGTTAGCAATGAGCAGTTCTTC. This encodes CATSPIDRVSNEQFF.

The chain carries TRBV7-2 and TRBJ2-5; either TRBD1 or TRBD2 may fit D (6 bases each). With the DNA end fitting TRBJ2-7 better, the J assignment may be wrong. This CDR3 region has 15 residues. Germline V lookup: CDR1 SGHTA, CDR2 FQGNSA. The CDR3 loop is CASSYNDGGYYEQYF. The CDR3 coding sequence is TGTGCCAGCAGCTACAACGACGGGGGCTATTACGAGCAGTACTTC.

The chain couples TRBV20-1 to TRBJ1-2, with D unresolved. Germline loops: CDR1 DFQATT, CDR2 SNEGSKA (reference sequence). The CDR3 has 14 amino acids. Trimming removed 6 bases from V and 7 bases from J, with 21 bases in between. The CDR3 loop reads CSAAQRGWVCGYTF. The CDR3 DNA reads as TGCAGTGCCGCCCAGAGAGGCTGGGTCTGTGGCTACACCTTC.

This clonotype has more than one count but fewer than ten. The chain joins TRBV20-1 to TRBJ1-1; TRBD1 aligns across 11 bases. The CDR3 sequence is 20 residues long. The V and J ends lost 4 bases and 5 bases, in that order; junction bases with no gene match: 24. Looked up from germline, CDR1 is DFQATT and CDR2 is SNEGSKA (reference sequence). The CDR3: CSATSRDGPLWGQGGTEAFF. The CDR3, as DNA: TGCAGTGCTACCTCCAGGGACGGCCCATTGTGGGGACAGGGGGGGACTGAAGCTTTCTTT.

This clonotype was seen only a few times. The chain joins TRBV20-1 to TRBJ1-2; 8 bases match TRBD1. J lost 7 bases, V lost 4 bases, and 11 bases had no gene match. This CDR3 is 14 amino acids long. Germline CDR1 is DFQATT and CDR2 is SNEGSKA (reference sequence). The CDR3: CSAKSQGVRGGYTF. The CDR3 coding sequence is TGCAGTGCTAAGTCACAGGGGGTCAGGGGTGGCTACACCTTC.

The CDR3 here is CASSSRGRTFF. Written as DNA, the CDR3 is TGTGCCAGCAGCTCCCGGGGCCGCACGTTTTTT. This rearrangement joins TRBV7-3 to TRBJ2-2; TRBD1 or TRBD2 may be the D gene (5 bases each). CDR3 size: 11 residues. V gave up 4 bases and J gave up 16 bases, with 13 bases separating them. From germline, CDR1 is SGHTA and CDR2 FQGTGA.

This sequence joins TRBV12-3 or TRBV12-4 and TRBJ1-4; TRBD1 matches at 9 bases. J was trimmed by 5 bases and V by 5 bases; bases with no gene match: 9. The CDR3 runs 16 residues. The CDR3 DNA reads as TGTGCCAGCAGTCTGGCCGGGACAGGGTGGAATGAAAAACTGTTTTTT. Its translation is CASSLAGTGWNEKLFF.

This clonotype has at least ten counts. The chain recombines TRBV29-1 with TRBJ1-2; tentative D call: TRBD1 (5 bases). V lost 2 bases and J lost 3, with 7 bases in between. Germline CDR1 is SQVTM and CDR2 is ANQGSEA. The CDR3 is made up of 12 amino acids. The CDR3: CSVESRDYGYTF. As DNA, the CDR3 is TGCAGCGTTGAAAGCAGGGACTATGGCTACACCTTC. Full variable domain (outside the CDR3, taken from reference TRBV29-1 and TRBJ1-2): SAVISQKPSRDICQRGTSLTIQCQVDSQVTMMFWYRQQPGQSLTLIATANQGSEATYESGFVIDKFPISRPNLTFSTLTVSNMSPEDSSIYLCSVESRDYGYTFGSGTRLTVV.

The chain joins TRBV19 to TRBJ2-7; tentative D call: TRBD2 (6 bases). Germline V lookup: CDR1 LNHDA, CDR2 SQIVND (reference sequence). Deletions cut 7 bases from V and 4 bases from J, with 11 bases between. This CDR3 has 12 residues. The DNA for the CDR3 is TGTGCCAGTACGGGAGAGGGGTACGAGCAGTACTTC. Residues: CASTGEGYEQYF.

This clonotype has at least ten counts. V usage is TRBV7-8 and J usage is TRBJ2-5; D is possibly TRBD1 or TRBD2 (6 bases each). The CDR3 consists of 15 residues. V shed 7 bases and J shed 4 bases, with 19 bases lying between them. Germline values: CDR1 SGHVS, CDR2 FQNEAQ. CDR3 region: CASIPRGGQAETQYF. The CDR3 DNA follows: TGTGCCAGCATCCCTAGAGGGGGGCAGGCAGAGACCCAGTACTTC.

This clonotype was seen a handful of times. The V call is TRBV4-1, the J call TRBJ1-2; a weak D match, TRBD1 (6 bases). Trimming shortened V by 1 base and J by 7 bases, and 10 bases separated the two germline ends. Germline CDR1 is MGHRA and CDR2 is YSYEKL. CDR3 length equals 13 residues. The CDR3 nucleotides are TGCGCCAGCAGCCAAGGGGGGGCGCGTGGCTACACCTTC. It yields the protein CASSQGGARGYTF.